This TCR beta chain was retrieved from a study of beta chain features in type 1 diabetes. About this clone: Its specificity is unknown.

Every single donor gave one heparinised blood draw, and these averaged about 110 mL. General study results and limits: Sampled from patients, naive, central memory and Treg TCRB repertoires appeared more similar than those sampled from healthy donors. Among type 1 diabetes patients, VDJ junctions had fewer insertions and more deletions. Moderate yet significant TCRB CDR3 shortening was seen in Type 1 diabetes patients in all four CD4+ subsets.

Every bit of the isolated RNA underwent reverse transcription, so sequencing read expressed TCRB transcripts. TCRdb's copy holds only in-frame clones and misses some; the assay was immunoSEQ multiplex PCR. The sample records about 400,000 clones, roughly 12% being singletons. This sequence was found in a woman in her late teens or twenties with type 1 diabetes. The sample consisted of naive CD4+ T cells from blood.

The CDR3 DNA follows: TGTGCCAGCAGCTTAAGTACAGCGGGGTCGAGGAATGAGCAGTTCTTC. Protein sequence: CASSLSTAGSRNEQFF. This chain joins TRBV7-9 and TRBJ2-1; 7 bases match TRBD2. The CDR3 contains 16 residues. Looked up from germline, CDR1 is SEHNR and CDR2 is FQNEAQ (reference sequence). The junction had 11 bases not matched to a gene; V was cut back by 2 bases and J by 7 bases.